This TCR beta chain was retrieved from a study of post-analysis software for immune sequencing data. Study information: Relapsing-remitting, secondary progressive and progressive-relapsing courses of multiple sclerosis were included. General study points: Significantly lower normalized Chao1 diversity was seen in multiple sclerosis patients than in controls. The five TRBV segments detected at higher frequency in patients than in controls included TRBV5-6, TRBV5-1 and TRBV20-1.

Unique molecular identifiers were built into the TCR beta cDNA libraries. A single record per CDR3 protein comes from TCRdb applying MiXCR to the PCR reads. The sample has hundreds of thousands of distinct CDR3 sequences, about 27% seen once; the top ten hold around 0.6%. This clonotype was detected a few times. As yet, its antigen is unknown. Germline assignment: CDR1 LGHDT and CDR2 YNNKEL (reference sequence). V was clipped by 3 bases and J by 5 bases; unmatched bases: 13. The CDR3 totals 17 residues. This clonotype was sampled from a girl between 10 and 17 years old with multiple sclerosis. V and J are TRBV3-1 and TRBJ2-5; 9 bases agree with TRBD1. The sample consisted of blood. CDR3 sequence reads: CASSHGPTGQGKETQYF. The CDR3 region has the DNA TGTGCCAGCAGCCATGGACCAACCGGACAGGGGAAGGAGACCCAGTACTTC.